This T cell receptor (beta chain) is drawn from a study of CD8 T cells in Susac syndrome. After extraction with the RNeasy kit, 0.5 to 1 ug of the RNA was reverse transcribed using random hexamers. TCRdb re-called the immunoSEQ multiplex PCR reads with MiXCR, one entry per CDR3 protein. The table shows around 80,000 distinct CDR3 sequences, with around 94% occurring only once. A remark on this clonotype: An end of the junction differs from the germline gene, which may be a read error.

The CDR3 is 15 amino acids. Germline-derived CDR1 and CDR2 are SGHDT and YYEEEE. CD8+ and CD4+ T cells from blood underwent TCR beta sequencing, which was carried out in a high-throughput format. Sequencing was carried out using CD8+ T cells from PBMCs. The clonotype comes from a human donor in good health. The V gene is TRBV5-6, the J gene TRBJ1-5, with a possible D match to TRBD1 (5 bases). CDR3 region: CASSWGTSGNQPQHF. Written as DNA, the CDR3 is TGTGCCAGCAGCTGGGGGACCTCCGGCAACCAGCCCCAGCATTTT.